These T cell receptor beta chains were read from a single sample in a study of OX40 agonist ivuxolimab in advanced cancers. TCRdb keeps only in-frame clones here, not all; method: immunoSEQ multiplex PCR. The profile covers about 55,000 clones, with about 90% appearing a single time and around 13% taken by the ten largest. The starting material was CD4+ or CD8+ T cells sorted from blood, obtained in a trial of the OX40 agonist ivuxolimab. The source of these receptors is an adult with an advanced solid tumor such as melanoma, head and neck, liver or kidney cancer. The CDR3 runs from the conserved cysteine through the conserved F or W. D genes are given only for firm matches. A clone size is listed for some rows: how often the clone was seen (once, few, many), or a class if it is expanded.

TRBV5-6	-	-	TRBJ1-2	TGTGCCAGCAGCTGGCGGCAGGGACGGCTCTTCTATGGCTACACCTTC	CASSWRQGRLFYGYTF
TRBV12-5	-	TRBD2	TRBJ2-1	TGTGCTAGTGGTTTCGGCGGGAGGGCCACGGATGAGCAGTTCTTC	CASGFGGRATDEQFF
TRBV25-1	-	-	TRBJ2-3	TGTGCCAGCAGAGAATGGGGAGGAAGCACAGATACGCAGTATTTT	CASREWGGSTDTQYF
TRBV19	-	-	TRBJ1-1	TGTGCCAGTAGTGGTATTCAGGGGCTGGGGAACACTGAAGCTTTCTTT	CASSGIQGLGNTEAFF
TRBV5-1	-	-	TRBJ1-1	TGCGCCAGCAGCTTGGTCCCAGGCTCGAACACTGAAGCTTTCTTT	CASSLVPGSNTEAFF
TRBV28	-	-	TRBJ1-1	TGTGCCCACCAGACACCCATGAACACTGAAGCTTTCTTT	CAHQTPMNTEAFF
TRBV28	once	TRBD2	TRBJ2-2	TGTGCCAGCAGCTCCGGGACTAGCGGCACCGGGGAGCTGTTTTTT	CASSSGTSGTGELFF
TRBV4-1	-	TRBD1	TRBJ1-5	TGCGCCAGCAGCCGGGAAATACAGGGGAGCCAGCCCCAGCATTTT	CASSREIQGSQPQHF
TRBV10-3	-	TRBD2	TRBJ2-7	TGTGCCATCAGTGAAGAGGGACTAGCCTCGAGCTCCTACGAGCAGTACTTC	CAISEEGLASSSYEQYF
TRBV15	once	-	TRBJ1-6	TGTGCCACCAGCAGATCCCTGACAGGCCCTCCAACCCTCCACTTT	CATSRSLTGPPTLHF
TRBV5-1	once	-	TRBJ2-6	TGCGCCAGCAGCCTCGCCCCCGGCTACTCTGGGGCCAACGTCCTGACTTTC	CASSLAPGYSGANVLTF
TRBV7-9	once	-	TRBJ2-2	TGTGCCAGCAGCTTCGGACCCCCATGGGGCACCGGGGAGCTGTTTTTT	CASSFGPPWGTGELFF
TRBV18	medium-sized	-	TRBJ1-1	TGTGCCAGCTCGCAGGGGAGGAACACTGAAGCTTTCTTT	CASSQGRNTEAFF
TRBV7-8	-	TRBD2	TRBJ2-2	TGTGCCAGCAGCTTAGAAGACGGGAGGGCCTATTGGACCGGGGAGCTGTTTTTT	CASSLEDGRAYWTGELFF